This T cell receptor (beta chain) was profiled in a study of control samples from healthy donors and cancer patients. The data were produced by immunoSEQ multiplex PCR, yet TCRdb's version contains in-frame clones alone and is incomplete. The sample has around 170,000 clones, 90% seen once. V was clipped by 5 bases and J by 2 bases, with 12 bases between them. Germline V gene sequence: CDR1 SNHLY, CDR2 FYNNEI. The CDR3 contains 14 residues. Sequencing was performed on blood. J is TRBJ1-1 and V is TRBV2; tentative D call: TRBD1 (6 bases). The clonotype comes from a woman aged 45-65 years in good health. The CDR3 DNA reads TGTGCCAGCAGTATCGGGGGGCAAAACACTGAAGCTTTCTTT. It translates to CASSIGGQNTEAFF.